The sequence of this T cell receptor (beta chain) was determined in a study of identical twins. The CDR3 runs 13 residues. V dropped 2 bases and J dropped 7 bases, with 12 bases sitting between them. The germline gives CDR1 SGDLS, CDR2 YYNGEE. Using its own MiXCR run on the 5' RACE reads, TCRdb lists one record per CDR3 protein. The sample holds around 100,000 distinct CDR3 sequences, under 7% seen once. A few counts support this clonotype. J is TRBJ1-1 and V is TRBV9, with D unresolved. The material sequenced was memory T cells sorted from blood. The receptor's source is a woman in her forties or fifties in good health. The CDR3 protein is CASSVSPVSEAFF. The CDR3 region has the DNA TGTGCCAGCAGCGTCTCCCCTGTTAGTGAAGCTTTCTTT.